The clone carrying this TCR beta chain was counted at least ten times. The antigen remains undetermined. Trimming removed 2 bases from V and 8 bases from J, with 10 bases in between. Germline V lookup: CDR1 SGHAT, CDR2 FQNNGV. The CDR3 extends over 12 amino acids. This sample was included in a study of T cells in Graves' hyperthyroidism and ophthalmopathy. Clinical symptoms, serum thyroxine and TRAb, thyroid ultrasound and orbital computed tomography were used for the diagnoses. RNA transcripts served as the template for amplifying TCR beta CDR3 regions. Primed by the HTBI set, a first-round RT-PCR was run on the TCR CDR3. TCRdb called the multiplex PCR reads again in MiXCR, with one record for every CDR3 protein. The sample includes 300,000 to 500,000 distinct CDR3 sequences, over 12% of them seen just once. Whole-study findings and limits: Most expanded thyroid clonotypes above 0.001 also appeared in blood. The model identified upcoming ophthalmopathy a median 6.5 months ahead of onset. A model of 13 V-J features distinguished ophthalmopathy from stable hyperthyroidism.

The receptor comes from a man between 50 and 59 years old with Graves' ophthalmopathy. This rearrangement joins TRBV11-2 to TRBJ2-7; a weak D match, TRBD2 (5 bases). Sample: blood. The CDR3 region is CASSLLAYQQYF. CDR3 nucleotide sequence: TGTGCCAGCAGCTTATTAGCGTACCAGCAGTACTTC.